This is a list of T cell receptor beta chains from one sample in a study of PD-L1 blockade in urothelial cancer. Clones were sequenced by immunoSEQ multiplex PCR, and TCRdb holds only the in-frame ones, with some missing. The data show about 91,000 clones, 75% to 90% seen once. The source was PBMCs, collected around atezolizumab (anti-PD-L1) treatment. The source is a man between 65 and 80 years old with urothelial cancer. Each CDR3 is given with its conserved first and last residue. A D gene is named only where the DNA matches it firmly. Not every row has a clone size; where given, it reads once, few, many or a size class.

D: -; J: TRBJ1-4; size: -; V: TRBV9; CDR3: CASSVGGVGEKLFF; DNA: TGTGCCAGCAGCGTCGGGGGAGTAGGTGAAAAACTGTTTTTT
D: -; J: TRBJ2-7; size: -; V: TRBV6-5; CDR3: CASSRTTYEQYF; DNA: TGTGCCAGCAGCCGGACTACCTACGAGCAGTACTTC
D: TRBD1; J: TRBJ1-1; size: -; V: TRBV19; CDR3: CASTFGTGAGIRNTEAFF; DNA: TGTGCCAGTACTTTCGGGACAGGGGCAGGAATACGGAACACTGAAGCTTTCTTT
D: -; J: TRBJ2-5; size: once; V: TRBV6-1; CDR3: CASSPGLKETQYF; DNA: TGTGCCAGCAGTCCGGGTCTAAAAGAGACCCAGTACTTC
D: -; J: TRBJ2-7; size: -; V: TRBV29-1; CDR3: CSVALPGLSSYEQYF; DNA: TGCAGCGTTGCTCTACCCGGACTGAGCTCCTACGAGCAGTACTTC
D: -; J: TRBJ1-3; size: -; V: TRBV5-8; CDR3: CASSSGTVNRDTIYF; DNA: TGTGCCAGCAGCAGCGGGACGGTTAATAGAGACACCATATATTTT
D: -; J: TRBJ1-2; size: -; V: TRBV2; CDR3: CASREGTASYGYTF; DNA: TGTGCCAGCAGGGAGGGGACGGCGAGCTATGGCTACACCTTC
D: -; J: TRBJ2-1; size: -; V: TRBV5-6; CDR3: CASSLMDSYPEQFF; DNA: TGTGCCAGCAGCTTGATGGACTCCTATCCTGAGCAGTTCTTC
D: -; J: TRBJ1-2; size: -; V: TRBV19; CDR3: CASSMGPIYGYTF; DNA: TGTGCCAGTAGTATGGGCCCAATCTATGGCTACACCTTC
D: TRBD1; J: TRBJ2-5; size: -; V: TRBV7-2; CDR3: CASSLDRGQTQYF; DNA: TGTGCCAGCAGCCTTGACAGGGGACAGACCCAGTACTTC
D: -; J: TRBJ1-1; size: -; V: TRBV27; CDR3: CASGGGRNVGTFF; DNA: TGTGCCTCGGGGGGGGGTAGGAATGTCGGAACTTTCTTT
D: TRBD2; J: TRBJ2-5; size: -; V: TRBV2; CDR3: CASNLAGEYQETQYF; DNA: TGTGCCAGCAACCTAGCGGGGGAGTACCAAGAGACCCAGTACTTC
D: TRBD2; J: TRBJ2-3; size: -; V: TRBV5-1; CDR3: CASSLEIAGGIGDTQYF; DNA: TGCGCCAGCAGCTTGGAAATAGCGGGTGGGATCGGGGATACGCAGTATTTT
D: -; J: TRBJ2-7; size: once; V: TRBV2; CDR3: CASSRRRGYEQYF; DNA: TGTGCCAGCAGCCGGCGTCGGGGGTACGAGCAGTACTTC
D: -; J: TRBJ1-2; size: -; V: TRBV5-1; CDR3: CASSLDGQPYGYTF; DNA: TGCGCCAGCAGCTTGGACGGACAGCCCTATGGCTACACCTTC
D: -; J: TRBJ2-5; size: once; V: TRBV10-3; CDR3: CAISESREQETQYF; DNA: TGTGCCATCAGTGAGTCACGGGAACAAGAGACCCAGTACTTC
D: TRBD1; J: TRBJ1-4; size: -; V: TRBV7-2; CDR3: CASSVLPGQGYEKLFF; DNA: TGTGCCAGCAGCGTCCTCCCGGGACAGGGATATGAAAAACTGTTTTTT
D: -; J: TRBJ2-1; size: -; V: TRBV15; CDR3: CATSNDGYEQFF; DNA: TGTGCCACCAGCAATGACGGGTACGAGCAGTTCTTC
D: -; J: TRBJ1-4; size: -; V: TRBV6-1; CDR3: CASSEAVGGVREKLFF; DNA: TGTGCCAGCAGTGAAGCGGTCGGAGGGGTCCGGGAAAAACTGTTTTTT
D: -; J: TRBJ1-2; size: -; V: TRBV25-1; CDR3: CASSEGGGGYTF; DNA: TGTGCCAGCAGTGAAGGGGGCGGTGGCTACACCTTC
D: TRBD1; J: TRBJ1-1; size: -; V: TRBV19; CDR3: CASSPWNPTGGFNTEAFF; DNA: TGTGCCAGTAGTCCGTGGAACCCGACAGGGGGCTTTAACACTGAAGCTTTCTTT
D: TRBD1; J: TRBJ2-3; size: once; V: TRBV29-1; CDR3: CSVEGDRTDTQYF; DNA: TGCAGCGTTGAAGGGGACAGGACGGATACGCAGTATTTT
D: -; J: TRBJ1-1; size: -; V: TRBV2; CDR3: CASSDLGQRNTEAFF; DNA: TGTGCCAGCAGTGATCTAGGACAGAGGAACACTGAAGCTTTCTTT
D: -; J: TRBJ2-2; size: -; V: TRBV5-1; CDR3: CASSWRTAGELFF; DNA: TGCGCCAGCAGCTGGCGGACAGCCGGGGAGCTGTTTTTT
D: -; J: TRBJ1-4; size: -; V: TRBV28; CDR3: CASSPPLGAGEKLFF; DNA: TGTGCCAGCAGTCCCCCCCTGGGGGCGGGTGAAAAACTGTTTTTT
D: -; J: TRBJ1-4; size: -; V: TRBV2; CDR3: CASRRLPTNEKLFF; DNA: TGTGCCAGCAGGAGATTACCAACTAATGAAAAACTGTTTTTT